The 32 T cell receptor beta chains given below trace back to one sample, sequenced in a study of cytotoxic CD8 clonotypes in ibrutinib-treated CLL. The protocol was immunoSEQ multiplex PCR, while the TCRdb copy is restricted to in-frame clones and leaves out a portion. Among over 75,000 clones listed, more than 75% were seen once. Sample: PBMCs, taken after 12 months of ibrutinib treatment. The receptors here all came from a human donor with chronic lymphocytic leukemia.

This clone was recorded a few times. V is TRBV4-2 and J is TRBJ1-6; TRBD1 matches 7 bases. The CDR3 totals 16 residues. The germline V gene encodes CDR1 LGHNA and CDR2 YNFKEQ. V was clipped by 0 bases and J by 7 bases; unmatched bases: 6. Here the CDR3 DNA reads TGTGCCAGCAGCCAAGATAGGACAGGCCCCAATTCACCCCTCCACTTT. It codes for CASSQDRTGPNSPLHF.

In this sample, this clone turned up a few times. The chain recombines TRBV7-3 with TRBJ2-5, with D possibly matching TRBD1 (6 bases). Trimming stripped 2 bases from V and 5 bases from J, with 9 bases between. CDR3 size: 13 residues. CDR1 is SGHTA and CDR2 is FQGTGA in the germline V gene. In nucleotides, the CDR3 is TGTGCCAGCAGCTTAGGGGGCCTGGAGACCCAGTACTTC. It encodes CASSLGGLETQYF.

As to this clone: A single base separates this from a much larger clone, so it may be a read error. V is TRBV5-6 and J is TRBJ2-3, with TRBD1 identical over 7 bases. Looked up from germline, CDR1 is SGHDT and CDR2 is YYEEEE. This CDR3 contains 16 residues. The CDR3 bases are TGTGCCAGCAGCGGGGCGACAGGGTACGGCACGGATAGGCAGTATTTT. Translating it yields CASSGATGYGTDRQYF.

This sequence joins TRBV18 and TRBJ2-7; D remains ambiguous. V was shortened by 1 base and J by 3 bases, with 13 bases between the two germline ends. The germline CDR1 and CDR2 sequences are KGHSH and LQKENI. This CDR3 is 15 amino acids long. CDR3 in DNA: TGTGCCAGCTCACCACTCAGGACGCCAATCTACGAGCAGTACTTC. It codes for CASSPLRTPIYEQYF.

The table lists this clone with a few counts. This sample also contains other DNA sequences that code for the same CDR3. V is TRBV9 and J is TRBJ1-3; unclear D gene. V was shortened by 3 bases and J by 0 bases, with 4 bases between the two germline ends. Germline loops: CDR1 SGDLS, CDR2 YYNGEE. CDR3 length: 13 amino acids. The CDR3 coding sequence is TGTGCCAGCAGCGCGACCTCTGGAAACACCATATATTTT. Protein: CASSATSGNTIYF.

This clone has only one observation. The CDR3 DNA follows: TGCGCCAGTGGGGGAACGGGGAAGGAAGGTGAAAAACTGTTTTTT. Translation: CASGGTGKEGEKLFF. This rearrangement joins TRBV10-2 to TRBJ1-4, with TRBD1 as a possible D gene (5 bases). V was clipped by 9 bases and J by 7 bases, with 21 bases between them. The germline gives CDR1 WSHSY, CDR2 SAAADI. The CDR3 has 15 amino acids.

The chain employs TRBV19 and TRBJ1-2; D call uncertain. The V gene's germline CDR1 is LNHDA and CDR2 SQIVND (reference sequence). The CDR3 has 13 residues. Trimming took 5 bases from V and 8 from J, leaving 15 bases between them. CDR3 protein: CASSPTIEGGYTF. CDR3 bases: TGTGCCAGTAGTCCTACAATAGAGGGAGGCTACACCTTC.

The J gene is TRBJ2-2, the V gene TRBV7-9; D call uncertain. V lost 8 bases, J lost 4 bases, and 5 bases lay in between. CDR3 length: 11 residues. Germline CDR1 SEHNR, CDR2 FQNEAQ (reference sequence). CDR3 sequence reads: CASAPTGELFF. The CDR3, as DNA: TGTGCCAGCGCACCCACCGGGGAGCTGTTTTTT.

This clone was seen a single time. V usage is TRBV30 and J usage is TRBJ2-2; no clear D gene. Trimming pared 2 bases from V and 0 bases from J, leaving 7 bases between. In germline, CDR1 is GTSNPN, CDR2 SVGIG (reference sequence). The CDR3 extends over 14 amino acids. CDR3 region: CAWSMTANTGELFF. CDR3 DNA: TGTGCCTGGAGTATGACGGCGAACACCGGGGAGCTGTTTTTT.

V gene TRBV21-1 combines with J gene TRBJ2-5. TRBV21-1 counts as a pseudogene. CDR3 length: 15 amino acids. Here the CDR3 reads CASSKQSADQETQYF. The DNA for the CDR3 is TGTGCCAGCAGCAAACAGTCGGCAGATCAAGAGACCCAGTACTTC.

The chain joins TRBV2 to TRBJ1-1; D may be TRBD1 (5 bases). The CDR3 is made up of 13 amino acids. Trimming took 6 bases from V and 6 from J, leaving 14 bases between them. Germline V gene lookup returns CDR1 SNHLY and CDR2 FYNNEI. CDR3 coding DNA: TGTGCCAGCAGCCTCGCGGGGGAGGCTGAAGCTTTCTTT. This translates into CASSLAGEAEAFF. The variable domain in full, completed from reference TRBV2 and TRBJ1-1, reads EPEVTQTPSHQVTQMGQEVILRCVPISNHLYFYWYRQILGQKVEFLVSFYNNEISEKSEIFDDQFSVERPDGSNFTLKIRSTKLEDSAMYFCASSLAGEAEAFFGQGTRLTVV.

This chain uses TRBV5-1 with TRBJ2-5, with TRBD1 as a possible D gene (6 bases). Trimming cost V 1 base and J 2 bases, with 15 bases left between them. This CDR3 has 16 residues. Germline CDR1 reads SGHRS; CDR2 reads YFSETQ. The CDR3 coding sequence is TGCGCCAGCAGCTTGTTGGCAGGGGACCTTCAAGAGACCCAGTACTTC. It specifies CASSLLAGDLQETQYF. The full variable domain, in which reference TRBV5-1 and TRBJ2-5 provide the parts outside the CDR3, is KAGVTQTPRYLIKTRGQQVTLSCSPISGHRSVSWYQQTPGQGLQFLFEYFSETQRNKGNFPGRFSGRQFSNSRSEMNVSTLELGDSALYLCASSLLAGDLQETQYFGPGTRLLVL.

The rearrangement links TRBV2 to TRBJ2-5; TRBD1 is a possible D gene (5 bases). Between the trimmed V and J ends, which lost 11 bases and 5 bases, there was a span of 12 bases. The CDR3 extends over 11 amino acids. Germline V gene sequence: CDR1 SNHLY, CDR2 FYNNEI. The CDR3 DNA reads as TGTGCCGGAAAAAGGGGTGAGACCCAGTACTTC. This translates into CAGKRGETQYF.

This clone was found once. Here the CDR3 DNA reads TGTGCCAGCAGTTACGGGCGGAGAGCCAGGGAGACCCAGTACTTC. Its protein is CASSYGRRARETQYF. The rearrangement uses TRBV6-6 and TRBJ2-5; D ambiguous. Trimming shortened V by 2 bases and J by 5 bases, and 15 bases separated the two germline ends. The CDR3 length is 15 residues. Germline CDR1 MNHNY, CDR2 SVGAGI (reference sequence).

J is TRBJ2-7 and V is TRBV7-7; 7 positions agree with TRBD1. The length of the CDR3 is 14 residues. V shed 1 base and J 1 base; nucleotides not matched to a gene: 1. CDR1 is SSHAT and CDR2 is FNYEAQ in the germline V gene (reference sequence). The DNA of the CDR3 is TGTGCCAGCAGCTTAGACAGGGGATCCTACGAGCAGTACTTC. It codes for CASSLDRGSYEQYF.

The chain uses TRBV7-2 and TRBJ2-1; D possibly matches TRBD1 or TRBD2 (6 bases each). Germline CDR1 is SGHTA and CDR2 is FQGNSA. V lost 1 base and J lost 5, with 12 bases in between. The CDR3 totals 15 residues. The CDR3, as DNA: TGTGCCAGCAGCTTAGGACCGGGGGCGAACAATGAGCAGTTCTTC. Translated, it gives CASSLGPGANNEQFF.

The genes are TRBV11-3 and TRBJ1-1; D not resolved. Trimming removed 1 base at V and 5 bases at J, with 11 bases between. This CDR3 comprises 14 residues. The germline V gene encodes CDR1 SGHNT and CDR2 YENEEA. The CDR3 DNA reads as TGTGCCAGCAGCTTAGCCCCCCTCCTGACTGAAGCTTTCTTT. Protein sequence: CASSLAPLLTEAFF.

This sequence joins TRBV4-1 and TRBJ2-1; D is unresolved. The CDR3 runs to 15 residues. The V end was cut by 1 base, the J end by 7 bases, with 14 bases between. CDR1 and CDR2 (germline): MGHRA, YSYEKL. The DNA for the CDR3 is TGCGCCAGCAGCCAAGGCTCCATCCGAACAAATGAGCAGTTCTTC. It yields the protein CASSQGSIRTNEQFF.

The chain combines TRBV5-8 with TRBJ2-1; D unclear. Trimming shortened V by 2 bases and J by 7 bases, and 19 bases separated the two germline ends. This CDR3 has 16 amino acids. Germline CDR1 and CDR2: SGHTS and YDEGEE. The CDR3 DNA is TGTGCCAGCAGCTTTTCGAGATCACTGATCGGGAATGAGCAGTTCTTC. This codes for CASSFSRSLIGNEQFF.

The chain is built from TRBV7-2 and TRBJ2-5; D is uncertain. Germline lookup yields CDR1 SGHTA and CDR2 FQGNSA. V was clipped by 5 bases and J by 5 bases, with 18 bases between them. The CDR3 covers 15 residues. CDR3: CASSPSVWGPETQYF. The CDR3 DNA reads TGTGCCAGCAGCCCCTCAGTGTGGGGTCCCGAGACCCAGTACTTC. The full variable domain, in which reference TRBV7-2 and TRBJ2-5 provide the parts outside the CDR3, is GAGVSQSPSNKVTEKGKDVELRCDPISGHTALYWYRQSLGQGLEFLIYFQGNSAPDKSGLPSDRFSAERTGGSVSTLTIQRTQQEDSAVYLCASSPSVWGPETQYFGPGTRLLVL.

The chain recombines TRBV9 with TRBJ1-4, with D unresolved. The length of the CDR3 is 13 residues. From germline, CDR1 is SGDLS and CDR2 YYNGEE. Trimming removed 4 bases from V and 7 bases from J, with 11 bases in between. This chain's CDR3 is CASSLDLGEKLFF. The CDR3 DNA reads TGTGCCAGCAGCCTGGACTTGGGTGAAAAACTGTTTTTT.

V gene TRBV5-6 combines with J gene TRBJ2-7; 9 nucleotides agree with TRBD1. CDR3 size: 15 residues. V shed 4 bases and J 7 bases; nucleotides not matched to a gene: 12. Germline lookup yields CDR1 SGHDT and CDR2 YYEEEE. This CDR3 reads CASSLRDRVIAEQYF. The DNA for the CDR3 is TGTGCCAGCAGCCTCCGGGACAGGGTGATCGCAGAGCAGTACTTC.

The chain carries TRBV10-2 and TRBJ1-1; D might be TRBD1 (6 bases). Deletions cut 4 bases from V and 0 bases from J, with 18 bases between. Per germline, CDR1 WSHSY and CDR2 SAAADI. The CDR3 has 17 residues. The CDR3 region has the DNA TGCGCCAGCAGTGGCTGGGGGGCATATTACATGAACACTGAAGCTTTCTTT. Translated, it gives CASSGWGAYYMNTEAFF.

The V call is TRBV19, the J call TRBJ1-2; 9 nucleotides align to TRBD1. Trimming cost V 5 bases and J 2 bases; bases outside gene matches: 6. The CDR3 loop spans 15 amino acids. Germline CDR1 is LNHDA and CDR2 is SQIVND (reference sequence). CDR3 protein: CASSERTGANYGYTF. Written as DNA, the CDR3 is TGTGCCAGTAGTGAGAGGACAGGGGCAAACTATGGCTACACCTTC.

This chain joins TRBV6-1 and TRBJ2-4; D perhaps matches TRBD2 (6 bases). Germline-derived CDR1 and CDR2 are MNHNS and SASEGT. The CDR3 spans 14 residues. Trimming removed 8 bases from V and 3 bases from J, with 14 bases in between. Here the CDR3 DNA reads TGTGCCAGCGCTGGACTATCAAGCAAAAACATTCAGTACTTC. Encoded protein: CASAGLSSKNIQYF.

The rearrangement joins TRBV7-9 to TRBJ2-5; 9 bases line up with TRBD2. CDR3 size: 16 residues. V lost 4 bases and J lost 5; bases outside the gene matches: 11. Germline V gene sequence: CDR1 SEHNR, CDR2 FQNEAQ (reference sequence). CDR3 amino acids: CASSSLEVAGVETQYF. The DNA for the CDR3 is TGTGCCAGCAGCTCCCTCGAGGTAGCGGGGGTGGAGACCCAGTACTTC.

The chain uses TRBV6-6 and TRBJ2-1, with D tentatively TRBD1 (6 bases). Germline V gene sequence: CDR1 MNHNY, CDR2 SVGAGI (reference sequence). The CDR3 totals 15 residues. Trimming removed 7 bases at V and 4 bases at J, with 17 bases between. In DNA form, the CDR3 reads TGTGCCAGCAAGCAACAGGGAACACTTTACAATGAGCAGTTCTTC. Its protein product is CASKQQGTLYNEQFF.

The genes are TRBV30 and TRBJ2-1; D unclear. Deletions cut 5 bases from V and 7 bases from J, with 12 bases between. This CDR3 comprises 12 residues. Per germline, CDR1 GTSNPN and CDR2 SVGIG (reference sequence). The CDR3 region has the DNA TGTGCCTGGGGGCAGGAGAGGAATGAGCAGTTCTTC. Protein product: CAWGQERNEQFF.

V and J are TRBV10-3 and TRBJ2-7; D ambiguous. Trimming removed 4 bases from V and 4 bases from J, with 14 bases in between. CDR3 length: 14 residues. Germline V CDR1 and CDR2: ENHRY, SYGVKD. CDR3 nucleotide sequence: TGTGCCATCAGTGGGAACAGTAAAGGTTACGAGCAGTACTTC. Translation gives CAISGNSKGYEQYF.

The sample holds one count of this clone. The chain uses TRBV7-9 and TRBJ2-7; D possibly corresponds to TRBD1 (6 bases). This CDR3 has 14 residues. Germline CDR1 reads SEHNR; CDR2 reads FQNEAQ (reference sequence). V was trimmed by 5 bases and J by 5 bases, leaving 16 bases between them. The CDR3 sequence: CASSLQGKGDEQYF. CDR3 bases: TGTGCCAGCAGCCTTCAGGGGAAGGGGGACGAGCAGTACTTC.

This clone was counted between two and nine times. The V gene is TRBV19, the J gene TRBJ1-1; D is possibly TRBD1 (5 bases). This CDR3 is built from 14 residues. The V gene's germline CDR1 is LNHDA and CDR2 SQIVND (reference sequence). Trimming took 5 bases from V and 5 from J, leaving 15 bases between them. CDR3 sequence (DNA): TGTGCCAGTAGTCGACCTCAGGGATTTACTGAAGCTTTCTTT. Its protein product is CASSRPQGFTEAFF.

This rearrangement joins TRBV6-6 to TRBJ2-5, with TRBD1 as a possible D gene (6 bases). This CDR3 has 13 amino acids. V was trimmed by 5 bases and J by 4 bases, leaving 11 bases between them. Germline lookup yields CDR1 MNHNY and CDR2 SVGAGI (reference sequence). This chain's CDR3 is CASSRQVGETQYF. CDR3 DNA: TGTGCCAGCAGTCGACAGGTGGGAGAGACCCAGTACTTC.